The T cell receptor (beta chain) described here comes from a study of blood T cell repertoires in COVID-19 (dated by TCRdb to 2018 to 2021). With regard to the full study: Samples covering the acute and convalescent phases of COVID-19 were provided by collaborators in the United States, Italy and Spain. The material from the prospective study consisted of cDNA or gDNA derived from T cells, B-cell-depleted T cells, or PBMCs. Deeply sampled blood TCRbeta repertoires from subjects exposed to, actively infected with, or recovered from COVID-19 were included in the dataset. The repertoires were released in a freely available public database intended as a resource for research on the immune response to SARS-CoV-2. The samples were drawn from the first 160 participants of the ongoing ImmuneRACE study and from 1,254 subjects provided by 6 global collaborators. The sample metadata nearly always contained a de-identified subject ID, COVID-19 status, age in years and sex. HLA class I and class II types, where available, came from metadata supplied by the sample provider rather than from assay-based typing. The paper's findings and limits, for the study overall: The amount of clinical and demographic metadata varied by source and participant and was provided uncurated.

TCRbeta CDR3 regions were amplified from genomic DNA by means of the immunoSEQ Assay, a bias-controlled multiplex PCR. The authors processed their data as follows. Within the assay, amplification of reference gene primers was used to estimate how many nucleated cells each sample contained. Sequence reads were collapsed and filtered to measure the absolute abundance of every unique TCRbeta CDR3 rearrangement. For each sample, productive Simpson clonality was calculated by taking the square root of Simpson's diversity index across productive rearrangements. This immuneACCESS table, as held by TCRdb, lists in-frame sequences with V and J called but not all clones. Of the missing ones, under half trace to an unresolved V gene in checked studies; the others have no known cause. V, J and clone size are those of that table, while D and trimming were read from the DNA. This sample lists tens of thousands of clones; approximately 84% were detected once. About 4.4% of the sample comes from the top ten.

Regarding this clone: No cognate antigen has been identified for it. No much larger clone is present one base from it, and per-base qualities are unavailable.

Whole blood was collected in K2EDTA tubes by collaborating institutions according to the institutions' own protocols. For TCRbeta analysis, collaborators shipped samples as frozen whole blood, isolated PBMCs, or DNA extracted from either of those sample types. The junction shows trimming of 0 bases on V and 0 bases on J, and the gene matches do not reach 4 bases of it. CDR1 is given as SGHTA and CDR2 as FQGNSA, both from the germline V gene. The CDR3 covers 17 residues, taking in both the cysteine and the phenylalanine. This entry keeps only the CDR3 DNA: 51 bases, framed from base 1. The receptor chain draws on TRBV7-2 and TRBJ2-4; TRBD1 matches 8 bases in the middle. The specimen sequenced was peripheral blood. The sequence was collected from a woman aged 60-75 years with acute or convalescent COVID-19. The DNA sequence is TGTGCCAGCAGCTTAGCCGGACAGGGAGTAGCCAAAAACATTCAGTACTTC. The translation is CASSLAGQGVAKNIQYF. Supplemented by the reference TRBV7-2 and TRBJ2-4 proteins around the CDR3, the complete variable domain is GAGVSQSPSNKVTEKGKDVELRCDPISGHTALYWYRQSLGQGLEFLIYFQGNSAPDKSGLPSDRFSAERTGGSVSTLTIQRTQQEDSAVYLCASSLAGQGVAKNIQYFGAGTRLSVL.